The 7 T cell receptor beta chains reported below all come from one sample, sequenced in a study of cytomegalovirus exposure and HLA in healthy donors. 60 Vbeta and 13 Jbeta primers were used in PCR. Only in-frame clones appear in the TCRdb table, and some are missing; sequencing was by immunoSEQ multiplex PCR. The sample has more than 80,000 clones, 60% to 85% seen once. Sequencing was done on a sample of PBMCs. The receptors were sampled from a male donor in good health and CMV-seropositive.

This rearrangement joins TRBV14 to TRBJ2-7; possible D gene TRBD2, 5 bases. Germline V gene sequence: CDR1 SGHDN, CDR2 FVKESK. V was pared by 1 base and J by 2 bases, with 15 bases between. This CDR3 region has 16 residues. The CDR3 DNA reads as TGTGCCAGCAGCCAAGTTGGACTTATGGCTGCCTACGAGCAGTACTTC. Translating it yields CASSQVGLMAAYEQYF.

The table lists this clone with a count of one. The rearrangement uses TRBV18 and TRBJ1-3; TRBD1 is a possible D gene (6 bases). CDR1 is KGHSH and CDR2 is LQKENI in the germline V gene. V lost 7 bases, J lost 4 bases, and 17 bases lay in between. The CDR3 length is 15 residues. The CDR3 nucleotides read TGTGCCAGCTTATCAGGGGACCTGGGAGGAAACACCATATATTTT. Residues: CASLSGDLGGNTIYF.

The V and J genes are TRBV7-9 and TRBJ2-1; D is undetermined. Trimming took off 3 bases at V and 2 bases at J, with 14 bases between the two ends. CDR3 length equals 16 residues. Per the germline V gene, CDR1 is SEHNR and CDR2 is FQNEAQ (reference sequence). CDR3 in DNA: TGTGCCAGCAGCTTTTCCTTGGGCGAAACCTACAATGAGCAGTTCTTC. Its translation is CASSFSLGETYNEQFF.

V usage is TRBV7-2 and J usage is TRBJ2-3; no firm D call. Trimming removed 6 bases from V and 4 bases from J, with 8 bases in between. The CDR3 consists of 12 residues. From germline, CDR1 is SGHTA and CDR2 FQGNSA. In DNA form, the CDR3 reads TGTGCCAGCAGTCCCCCCTCAGATACGCAGTATTTT. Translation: CASSPPSDTQYF. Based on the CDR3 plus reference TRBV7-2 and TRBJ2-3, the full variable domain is GAGVSQSPSNKVTEKGKDVELRCDPISGHTALYWYRQSLGQGLEFLIYFQGNSAPDKSGLPSDRFSAERTGGSVSTLTIQRTQQEDSAVYLCASSPPSDTQYFGPGTRLTVL.

For the CDR3, the DNA is TGTGCCAGCACCGGGGACAGCTCCTACGAGCAGTACTTC. This codes for CASTGDSSYEQYF. The rearrangement uses TRBV28 and TRBJ2-7; 7 nucleotides match TRBD1. This CDR3 comprises 13 residues. Trimming removed 7 bases from V and 0 bases from J; junction bases left unmatched: 3. Germline V CDR1 and CDR2: MDHEN, SYDVKM.

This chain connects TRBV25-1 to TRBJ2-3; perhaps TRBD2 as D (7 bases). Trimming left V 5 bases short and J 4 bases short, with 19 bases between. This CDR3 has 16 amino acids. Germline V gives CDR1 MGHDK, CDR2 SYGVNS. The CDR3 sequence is CASSPKGGLMSDTQYF. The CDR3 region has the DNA TGTGCCAGCAGTCCTAAGGGGGGGCTGATGTCAGATACGCAGTATTTT.

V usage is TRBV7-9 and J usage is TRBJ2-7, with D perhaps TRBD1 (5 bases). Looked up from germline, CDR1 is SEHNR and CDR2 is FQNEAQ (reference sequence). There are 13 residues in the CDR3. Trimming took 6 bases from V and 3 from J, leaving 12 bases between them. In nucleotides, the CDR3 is TGTGCCAGCAGACCTGTCCAGGGCTACGAGCAGTACTTC. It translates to CASRPVQGYEQYF.